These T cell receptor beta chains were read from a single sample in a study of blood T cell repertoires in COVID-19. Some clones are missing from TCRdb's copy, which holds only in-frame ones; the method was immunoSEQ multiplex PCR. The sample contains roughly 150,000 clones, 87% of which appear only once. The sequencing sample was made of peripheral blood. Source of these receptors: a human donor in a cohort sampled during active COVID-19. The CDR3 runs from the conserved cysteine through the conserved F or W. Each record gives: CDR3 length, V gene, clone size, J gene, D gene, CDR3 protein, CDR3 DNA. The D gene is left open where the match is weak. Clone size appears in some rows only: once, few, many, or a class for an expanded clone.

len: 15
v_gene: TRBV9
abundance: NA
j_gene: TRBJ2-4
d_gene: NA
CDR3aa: CASSERGTPKNIQYF
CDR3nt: TGTGCCAGCAGCGAGCGCGGGACGCCGAAAAACATTCAGTACTTC

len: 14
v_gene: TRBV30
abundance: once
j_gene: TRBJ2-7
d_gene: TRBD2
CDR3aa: CAWMSSGLPYEQYF
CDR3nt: TGTGCCTGGATGTCTTCGGGACTACCCTACGAGCAGTACTTC

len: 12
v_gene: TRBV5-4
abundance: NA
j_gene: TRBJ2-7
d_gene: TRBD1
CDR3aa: CASSRQGYEQYF
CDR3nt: TGTGCCAGCAGCAGACAGGGCTACGAGCAGTACTTC

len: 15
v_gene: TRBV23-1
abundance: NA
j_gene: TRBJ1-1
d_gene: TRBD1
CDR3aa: CASSRPGTANTEAFF
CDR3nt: TGCGCCAGCAGTCGACCCGGGACAGCAAACACTGAAGCTTTCTTT

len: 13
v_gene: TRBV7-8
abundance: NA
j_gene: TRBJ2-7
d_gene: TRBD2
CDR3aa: CASSAGGTYEQYF
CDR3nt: TGTGCCAGCAGCGCGGGGGGCACCTACGAGCAGTACTTC

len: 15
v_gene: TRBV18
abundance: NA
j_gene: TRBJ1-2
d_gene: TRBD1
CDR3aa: CASSSPRQGFYGYTF
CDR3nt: TGTGCCAGCTCAAGCCCGCGACAGGGATTCTATGGCTACACCTTC

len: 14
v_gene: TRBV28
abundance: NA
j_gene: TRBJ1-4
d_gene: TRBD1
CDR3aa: CASSTGAGNEKLFF
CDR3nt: TGTGCCAGCAGTACAGGGGCGGGGAATGAAAAACTGTTTTTT

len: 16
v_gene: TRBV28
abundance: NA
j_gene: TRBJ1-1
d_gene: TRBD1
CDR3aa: CASYPPLGQVNTEAFF
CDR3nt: TGTGCCAGCTATCCTCCGCTCGGACAGGTGAACACTGAAGCTTTCTTT

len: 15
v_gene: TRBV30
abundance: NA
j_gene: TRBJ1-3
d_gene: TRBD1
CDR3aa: CAWSPGTGAGNTIYF
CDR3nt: TGTGCCTGGAGCCCCGGGACAGGGGCTGGAAACACCATATATTTT

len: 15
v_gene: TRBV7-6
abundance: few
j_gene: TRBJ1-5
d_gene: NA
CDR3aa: CASSLAPYGNQPQHF
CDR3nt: TGTGCCAGCAGCTTAGCGCCCTACGGCAATCAGCCCCAGCATTTT

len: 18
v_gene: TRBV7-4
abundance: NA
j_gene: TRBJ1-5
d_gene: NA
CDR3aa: CASSLAWEEPPRNQPQHF
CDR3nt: TGTGCCAGCAGCTTAGCGTGGGAGGAGCCCCCCCGCAATCAGCCCCAGCATTTT

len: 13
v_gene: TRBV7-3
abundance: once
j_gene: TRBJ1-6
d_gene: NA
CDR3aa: CASSPSRNSPLHF
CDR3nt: TGTGCCAGCAGCCCATCCAGAAATTCACCCCTCCACTTT

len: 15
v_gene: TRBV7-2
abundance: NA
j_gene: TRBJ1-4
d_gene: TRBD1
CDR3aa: CASSQFRGLGEKLFF
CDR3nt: TGTGCCAGCAGCCAATTCAGGGGGCTTGGTGAAAAACTGTTTTTT

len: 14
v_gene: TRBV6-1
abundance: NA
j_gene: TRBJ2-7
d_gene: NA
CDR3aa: CASSEEQSSYEQYF
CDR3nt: TGTGCCAGCAGTGAAGAACAGTCCTCCTACGAGCAGTACTTC

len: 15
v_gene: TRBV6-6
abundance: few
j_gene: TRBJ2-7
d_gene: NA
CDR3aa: CASSYSGGADYEQYF
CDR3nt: TGTGCCAGCAGTTACTCTGGAGGGGCGGACTACGAGCAGTACTTC

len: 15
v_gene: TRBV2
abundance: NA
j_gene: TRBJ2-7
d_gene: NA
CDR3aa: CASRSPGFLPGEQYF
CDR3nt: TGTGCCAGCCGAAGTCCGGGTTTTCTCCCCGGCGAGCAGTACTTC

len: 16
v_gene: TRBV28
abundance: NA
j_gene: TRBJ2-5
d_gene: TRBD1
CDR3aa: CASSLYRGQVQETQYF
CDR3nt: TGTGCCAGCAGTTTGTACAGGGGACAAGTCCAAGAGACCCAGTACTTC

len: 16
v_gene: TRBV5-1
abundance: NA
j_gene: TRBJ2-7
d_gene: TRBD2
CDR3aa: CASSLDPSGRAYEQYF
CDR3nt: TGCGCCAGCAGCCTCGATCCTAGCGGGAGAGCCTACGAGCAGTACTTC

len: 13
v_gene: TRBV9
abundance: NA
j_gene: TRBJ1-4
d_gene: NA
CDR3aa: CASSPPPGEKLFF
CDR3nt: TGTGCCAGCAGCCCTCCTCCGGGAGAAAAACTGTTTTTT

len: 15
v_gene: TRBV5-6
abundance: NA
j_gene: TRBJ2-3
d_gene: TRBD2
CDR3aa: CASSPRTSGGNTQYF
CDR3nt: TGTGCCAGCAGCCCGCGGACTAGCGGGGGTAATACGCAGTATTTT

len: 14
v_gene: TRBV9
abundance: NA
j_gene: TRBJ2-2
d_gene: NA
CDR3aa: CASSVGAQTGELFF
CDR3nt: TGTGCCAGCAGCGTGGGGGCACAAACCGGGGAGCTGTTTTTT

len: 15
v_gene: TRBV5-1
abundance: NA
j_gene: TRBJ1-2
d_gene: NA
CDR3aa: CASSTGRDSGYGYTF
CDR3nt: TGCGCCAGCAGCACGGGACGGGACTCGGGGTATGGCTACACCTTC

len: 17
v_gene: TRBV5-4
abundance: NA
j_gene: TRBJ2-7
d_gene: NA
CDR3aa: CASSWGATGSFSYEQYF
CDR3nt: TGTGCCAGCAGCTGGGGCGCGACCGGGTCGTTCTCCTACGAGCAGTACTTC

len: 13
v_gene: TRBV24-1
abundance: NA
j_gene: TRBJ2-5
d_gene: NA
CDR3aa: CATSDYRAQTQYF
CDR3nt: TGTGCCACCAGTGATTACAGGGCGCAGACCCAGTACTTC

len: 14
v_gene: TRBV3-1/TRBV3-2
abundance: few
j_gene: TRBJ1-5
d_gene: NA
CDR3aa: CASSQGQSNQPQHF
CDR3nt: TGTGCCAGCAGCCAAGGACAGAGCAATCAGCCCCAGCATTTT

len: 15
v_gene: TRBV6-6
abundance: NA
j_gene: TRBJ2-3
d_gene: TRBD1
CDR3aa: CASSYSTGSTDTQYF
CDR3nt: TGTGCCAGCAGTTACTCGACAGGGAGCACAGATACGCAGTATTTT

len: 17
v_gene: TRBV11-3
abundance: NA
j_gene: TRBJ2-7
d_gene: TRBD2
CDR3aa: CASSPRTSGRFDYEQYF
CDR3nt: TGTGCCAGCAGCCCCAGGACTAGCGGGAGGTTTGACTACGAGCAGTACTTC

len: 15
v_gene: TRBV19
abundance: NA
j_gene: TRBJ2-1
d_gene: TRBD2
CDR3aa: CASSRGLAGDNEQFF
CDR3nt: TGTGCCAGTAGTAGAGGACTAGCGGGAGACAATGAGCAGTTCTTC

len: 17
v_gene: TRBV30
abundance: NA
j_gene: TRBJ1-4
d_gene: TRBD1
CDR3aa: CAWSVRSIRDRGGKLFF
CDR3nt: TGTGCCTGGAGTGTACGTTCTATCCGGGACAGGGGCGGAAAACTGTTTTTT

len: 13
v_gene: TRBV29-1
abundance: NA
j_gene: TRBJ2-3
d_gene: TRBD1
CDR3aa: CSARTGLADTQYF
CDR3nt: TGCAGCGCCCGGACAGGGTTGGCAGATACGCAGTATTTT

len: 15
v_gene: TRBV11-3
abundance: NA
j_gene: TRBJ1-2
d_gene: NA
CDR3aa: CASSLIRGTNYGYTF
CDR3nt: TGTGCCAGCAGCTTAATCCGGGGGACTAACTATGGCTACACCTTC

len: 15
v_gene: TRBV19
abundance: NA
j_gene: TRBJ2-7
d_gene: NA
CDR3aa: CASSIGYRGTYEQYF
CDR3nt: TGTGCCAGTAGTATAGGCTACCGGGGGACCTACGAGCAGTACTTC

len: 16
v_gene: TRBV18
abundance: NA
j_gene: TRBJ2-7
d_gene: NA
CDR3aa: CASSPLSGSPLYEQYF
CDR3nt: TGTGCCAGCTCACCACTAAGTGGGAGCCCCCTATACGAGCAGTACTTC

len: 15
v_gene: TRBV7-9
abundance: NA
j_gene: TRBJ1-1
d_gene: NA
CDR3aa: CASSLGRVAGSEAFF
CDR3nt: TGTGCCAGCAGCTTAGGCAGGGTTGCTGGCTCTGAAGCTTTCTTT

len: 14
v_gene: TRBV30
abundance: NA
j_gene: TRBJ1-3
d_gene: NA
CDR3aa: CAWSVLDPGNTIYF
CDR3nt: TGTGCCTGGAGTGTACTAGATCCTGGAAACACCATATATTTT

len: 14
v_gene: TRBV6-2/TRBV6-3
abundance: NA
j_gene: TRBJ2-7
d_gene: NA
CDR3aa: CASSYGQVVYEQYF
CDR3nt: TGTGCCAGCAGTTATGGGCAGGTGGTCTACGAGCAGTACTTC

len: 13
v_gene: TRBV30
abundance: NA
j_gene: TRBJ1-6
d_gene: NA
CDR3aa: CAWRETDNSPLHF
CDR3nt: TGTGCCTGGAGGGAGACAGACAATTCACCCCTCCACTTT

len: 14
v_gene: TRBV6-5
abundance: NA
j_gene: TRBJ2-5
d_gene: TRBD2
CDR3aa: CASLPSGQKETQYF
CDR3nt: TGTGCCAGCTTACCTAGCGGGCAAAAAGAGACCCAGTACTTC

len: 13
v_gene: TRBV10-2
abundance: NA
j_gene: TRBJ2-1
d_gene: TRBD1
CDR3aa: CASTQGAGDEQFF
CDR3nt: TGCGCCAGCACACAGGGGGCTGGAGATGAGCAGTTCTTC

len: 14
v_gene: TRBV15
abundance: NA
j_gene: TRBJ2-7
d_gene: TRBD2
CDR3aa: CATSSRDYSYEQYF
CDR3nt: TGTGCCACCAGCAGCCGGGACTACAGTTACGAGCAGTACTTC

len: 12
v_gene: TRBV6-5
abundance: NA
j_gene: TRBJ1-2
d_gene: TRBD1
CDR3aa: CAITGGWNGYTF
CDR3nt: TGTGCCATAACAGGGGGATGGAATGGCTACACCTTC

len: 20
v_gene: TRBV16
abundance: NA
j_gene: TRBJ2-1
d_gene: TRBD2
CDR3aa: CASSQWVQRGGRPGYNEQFF
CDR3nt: TGTGCCAGCAGCCAATGGGTTCAGCGGGGGGGCCGTCCGGGGTACAATGAGCAGTTCTTC

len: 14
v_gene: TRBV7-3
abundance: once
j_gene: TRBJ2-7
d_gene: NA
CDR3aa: CASSLTHTPYEQYF
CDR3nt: TGTGCCAGCAGCTTAACCCACACGCCATACGAGCAGTACTTC

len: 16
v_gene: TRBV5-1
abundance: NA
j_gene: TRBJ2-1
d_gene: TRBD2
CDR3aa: CASSSLLAGAYNEQFF
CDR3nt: TGCGCCAGCAGCTCTCTTCTAGCGGGGGCTTACAATGAGCAGTTCTTC

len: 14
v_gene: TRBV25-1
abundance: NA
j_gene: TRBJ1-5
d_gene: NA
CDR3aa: CASSELGAGQPQHF
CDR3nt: TGTGCCAGCAGTGAATTGGGGGCAGGCCAGCCCCAGCATTTT

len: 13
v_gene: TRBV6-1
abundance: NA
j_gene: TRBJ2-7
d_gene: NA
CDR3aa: CASSESGLYEQYF
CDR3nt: TGTGCCAGCAGTGAAAGCGGTCTCTACGAGCAGTACTTC

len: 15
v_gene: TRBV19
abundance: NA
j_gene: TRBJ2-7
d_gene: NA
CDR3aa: CASTPDRGGMNEQYF
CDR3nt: TGTGCCAGTACACCCGACAGGGGAGGGATGAACGAGCAGTACTTC

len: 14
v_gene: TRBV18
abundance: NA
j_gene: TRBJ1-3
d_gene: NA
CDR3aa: CASSIKSSGNTIYF
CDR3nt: TGTGCCAGCTCGATCAAGAGCTCTGGAAACACCATATATTTT

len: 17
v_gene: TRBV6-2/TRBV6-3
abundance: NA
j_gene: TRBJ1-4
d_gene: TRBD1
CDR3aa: CASSYLPPGQGSEKLFF
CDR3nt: TGTGCCAGCAGTTACCTGCCTCCGGGACAGGGAAGTGAAAAACTGTTTTTT

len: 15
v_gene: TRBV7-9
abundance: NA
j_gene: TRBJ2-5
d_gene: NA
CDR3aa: CASSFWGSGEETQYF
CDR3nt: TGTGCCAGCAGCTTTTGGGGATCGGGGGAGGAGACCCAGTACTTC

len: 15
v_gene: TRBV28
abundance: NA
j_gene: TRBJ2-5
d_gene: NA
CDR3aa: CASSSRTGAKETQYF
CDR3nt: TGTGCCAGCAGTTCCCGGACGGGAGCCAAAGAGACCCAGTACTTC

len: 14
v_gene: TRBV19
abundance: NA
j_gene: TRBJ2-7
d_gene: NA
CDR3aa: CASSITPGMGEQYF
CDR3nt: TGTGCCAGTAGTATTACCCCGGGTATGGGCGAGCAGTACTTC

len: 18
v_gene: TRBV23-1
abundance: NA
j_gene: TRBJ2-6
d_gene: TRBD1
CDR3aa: CASSHRRDRASGANVLTF
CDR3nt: TGCGCCAGCAGTCATCGTCGGGACAGGGCCTCTGGGGCCAACGTCCTGACTTTC

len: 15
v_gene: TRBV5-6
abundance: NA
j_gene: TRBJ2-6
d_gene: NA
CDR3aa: CASSLRSSGANVLTF
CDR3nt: TGTGCCAGCAGCTTGCGGAGCTCTGGGGCCAACGTCCTGACTTTC

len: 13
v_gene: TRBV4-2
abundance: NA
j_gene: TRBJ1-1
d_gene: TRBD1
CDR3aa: CASSPGTGDGAFF
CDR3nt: TGTGCCAGCAGCCCCGGGACAGGGGATGGAGCTTTCTTT

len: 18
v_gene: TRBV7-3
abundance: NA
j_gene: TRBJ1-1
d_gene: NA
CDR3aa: CASSLRPIGQTQNTEAFF
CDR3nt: TGTGCCAGCAGCTTAAGGCCAATCGGACAGACCCAAAACACTGAAGCTTTCTTT

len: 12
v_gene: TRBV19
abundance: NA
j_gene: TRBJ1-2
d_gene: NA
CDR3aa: CASSKLTGGYTF
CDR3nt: TGTGCCAGTAGTAAGCTGACTGGTGGCTACACCTTC

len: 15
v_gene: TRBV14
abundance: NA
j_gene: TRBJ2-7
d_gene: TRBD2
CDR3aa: CASSRTSGGTYEQYF
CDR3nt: TGTGCCAGCAGCCGAACTAGCGGGGGAACCTACGAGCAGTACTTC